Below are 14 T cell receptor beta chains sequenced from a single sample in a study of post-analysis software for immune sequencing data. No antigen has been assigned to these receptors. Overall study findings and caveats: Compared with controls, patients had more of about 5 TRBV segments, including TRBV5-6, TRBV5-1 and TRBV20-1.

Unique molecular identifiers were built into the TCR beta cDNA libraries. TCRdb itself ran the PCR reads through MiXCR, one entry per CDR3 protein. In the table there are roughly 600,000 distinct CDR3 sequences, about 40% of which are singletons. Sequencing was performed on blood. All receptors derive from a girl aged 5-17 years with multiple sclerosis.

V and J are TRBV27 and TRBJ2-1, with TRBD2 identical over 8 bases. Germline V gene sequence: CDR1 MNHEY, CDR2 SMNVEV (reference sequence). J lost 4 bases, V lost 5 bases, and 10 bases had no gene match. The CDR3 sequence is 16 residues long. CDR3 protein: CASSNTGGPPYNEQFF. CDR3 nucleotides: TGTGCCAGCAGTAACACGGGAGGGCCTCCGTACAATGAGCAGTTCTTC.

This clonotype was picked up many times. This chain joins TRBV4-1 and TRBJ2-3; D is possibly TRBD2 (6 bases). The CDR3 runs to 14 residues. The V end was cut by 3 bases, the J end by 8 bases, with 15 bases between. Germline V gene lookup returns CDR1 MGHRA and CDR2 YSYEKL. The chain's CDR3 is CASSQEEGVGTQYF. Written as DNA, the CDR3 is TGCGCCAGCAGCCAGGAGGAGGGTGTGGGTACGCAGTATTTT.

V is TRBV5-1 and J is TRBJ2-1, with 7 bases identical to TRBD2. Near its end, the DNA agrees better with TRBJ2-7, so the J call may be wrong. CDR1 is SGHRS and CDR2 is YFSETQ in the germline V gene. There are 15 residues in the CDR3. DNA of the CDR3: TGCGCCAGCAGCTTGGTTCCGGGGGGTGTGAATGAGCAGTACTTC. It specifies CASSLVPGGVNEQYF.

This chain connects TRBV20-1 to TRBJ1-2; possible D gene TRBD1, 5 bases. This CDR3 contains 15 residues. Trimming pared 3 bases from V and 7 bases from J, leaving 21 bases between. Germline CDR1 is DFQATT and CDR2 is SNEGSKA (reference sequence). DNA for the CDR3: TGCAGTGCTAGGGGCCATCAGGGAGAAAGCGGTGGCTACACCTTC. This codes for CSARGHQGESGGYTF.

The chain carries TRBV7-9 and TRBJ2-1, with D possibly TRBD2 on 5 matching bases. In germline, CDR1 is SEHNR, CDR2 FQNEAQ (reference sequence). The CDR3 totals 15 residues. The V gene lost 7 bases and the J gene lost 5 bases, with 18 bases spanning the gap. The CDR3 here is CASTLLARGDNEQFF. The CDR3 DNA reads as TGTGCCAGCACCCTCTTAGCGAGAGGAGACAATGAGCAGTTCTTC.

This clonotype was seen only a few times. The chain couples TRBV7-2 to TRBJ2-3, with D perhaps matching TRBD1 (5 bases). The germline CDR1 and CDR2 sequences are SGHTA and FQGNSA. This CDR3 is 14 amino acids long. The V end lost 8 bases, the J end lost 0 bases, and 12 bases lay between the germline ends. The CDR3 is CASSDSFSTDTQYF. The CDR3 region has the DNA TGTGCCAGCTCCGACAGTTTTAGCACAGATACGCAGTATTTT.

This clonotype was counted between two and nine times. The V and J genes are TRBV7-2 and TRBJ2-5; TRBD2 aligns across 15 bases. The CDR3 loop spans 16 amino acids. V lost 4 bases, J lost 4 bases, and 4 bases stayed unmatched. CDR1 is SGHTA and CDR2 is FQGNSA in the germline V gene. The CDR3 reads CASSSEGLAGGETQYF. The CDR3 nucleotides read TGTGCCAGCAGCTCGGAGGGACTAGCGGGAGGAGAGACCCAGTACTTC.

This chain links TRBV4-1 with TRBJ1-5; D might be TRBD1 (5 bases). The CDR3 totals 17 residues. Trimming shortened V by 3 bases and J by 5 bases, and 20 bases separated the two germline ends. In germline, CDR1 is MGHRA, CDR2 YSYEKL. The CDR3 here is CASSHTYRPSLDQPQHF. For the CDR3, the DNA is TGCGCCAGCAGCCACACATACAGGCCCTCGTTGGATCAGCCCCAGCATTTT.

V is TRBV3-1 and J is TRBJ2-4; possibly TRBD2 for D (6 bases). The J call may be faulty, since TRBJ2-7 better matches the DNA end. The germline gives CDR1 LGHDT, CDR2 YNNKEL (reference sequence). This CDR3 is built from 11 residues. DNA of the CDR3: TGTGCCAGCGGGGGGTACTACGAGCAGTACTTC. As protein: CASGGYYEQYF.

A single count supports this clonotype. This chain links TRBV6-5 with TRBJ2-1; D perhaps matches TRBD2 (6 bases). Germline CDR1 is MNHEY and CDR2 is SVGAGI. The CDR3 has 14 amino acids. V lost 4 bases and J 7 bases, leaving 14 bases between the germline ends. The CDR3 bases are TGTGCCAGCAGTTTGAGACTAGAACTGAATGAGCAGTTCTTC. Protein: CASSLRLELNEQFF.

The chain employs TRBV6-5 and TRBJ1-2, with TRBD1 matching 7 bases. The CDR3 loop spans 15 amino acids. The junction had 13 bases not matched to a gene; V was cut back by 6 bases and J by 6 bases. Germline CDR1 MNHEY, CDR2 SVGAGI. Here the CDR3 DNA reads TGTGCCAGCAGCTCGAACTGGGGGACAGTCGATGGCTACACCTTC. This translates into CASSSNWGTVDGYTF.

CDR3 DNA sequence: TGCAGTGCTATTTTAGGGGGGGAGCCCTACGAGCAGTACTTC. Translated: CSAILGGEPYEQYF. The chain has TRBV20-1 and TRBJ2-7, with D tentatively TRBD2 (7 bases). Germline values: CDR1 DFQATT, CDR2 SNEGSKA (reference sequence). The CDR3 runs to 14 residues. Trimming took 4 bases from V and 2 from J, leaving 15 bases between them.

The chain recombines TRBV5-1 with TRBJ2-5, with TRBD1 as a possible D gene (5 bases). Per the germline V gene, CDR1 is SGHRS and CDR2 is YFSETQ. The length of the CDR3 is 13 residues. The V and J ends lost 6 bases and 2 bases respectively, with 11 bases between them. The CDR3 loop is CASNRNFQETQYF. The DNA for the CDR3 is TGCGCCAGCAACAGGAACTTTCAAGAGACCCAGTACTTC.

This clonotype was observed a few times. This chain links TRBV27 with TRBJ2-5; the D is unclear. The better agreement between TRBJ2-7 and the DNA end casts doubt on the J call. The CDR3 sequence is 11 residues long. Germline-derived CDR1 and CDR2 are MNHEY and SMNVEV (reference sequence). CDR3 sequence reads: CASSTFPEQYF. CDR3 DNA: TGTGCCAGCAGCACCTTCCCCGAGCAGTACTTC.